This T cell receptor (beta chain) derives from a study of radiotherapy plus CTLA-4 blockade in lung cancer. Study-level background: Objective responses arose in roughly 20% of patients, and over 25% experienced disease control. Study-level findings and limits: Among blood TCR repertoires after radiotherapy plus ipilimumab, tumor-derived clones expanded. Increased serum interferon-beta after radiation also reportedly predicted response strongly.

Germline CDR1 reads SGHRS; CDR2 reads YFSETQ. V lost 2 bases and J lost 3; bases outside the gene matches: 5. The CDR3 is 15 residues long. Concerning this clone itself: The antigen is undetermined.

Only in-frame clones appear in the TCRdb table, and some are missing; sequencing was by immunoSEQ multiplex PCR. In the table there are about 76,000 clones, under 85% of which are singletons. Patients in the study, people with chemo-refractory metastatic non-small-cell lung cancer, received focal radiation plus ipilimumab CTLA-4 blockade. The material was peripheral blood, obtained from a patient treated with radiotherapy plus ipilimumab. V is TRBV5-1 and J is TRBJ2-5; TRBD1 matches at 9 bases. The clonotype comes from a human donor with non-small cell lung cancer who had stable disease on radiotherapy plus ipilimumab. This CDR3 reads CASSLRTGAEETQYF. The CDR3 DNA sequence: TGCGCCAGCAGCTTACGGACAGGGGCCGAAGAGACCCAGTACTTC.